A selection of T cell receptor beta chains follows, all from one sample in a study of T-cell reconstitution after alpha-beta-depleted transplantation in children. TCRdb re-analysed the PCR reads in MiXCR, keeping a single row per CDR3 protein. The repertoire holds 4,500 to 5,000 distinct CDR3 sequences, with 7.3% as singletons. The source material was PBMCs, mostly from graft donor cells, sampled 60 days after TCRalphabeta/CD19-depleted stem cell transplant. These receptors all stem from a boy under two years old who had a stem cell transplant for SCID, so the T cells may come from the graft donor. Both conserved end residues are part of each CDR3. The order of the fields is clone size, D gene, V gene, J gene, CDR3 length, CDR3 protein, CDR3 DNA. A D gene is named only where the DNA matches it firmly. Each size is once, few, many, or a class for an expanded clone.

medium-sized	NA	TRBV11-3	TRBJ2-7	20	CASSLVVTENRSCESYEQYF	TGTGCCAGCAGCTTAGTCGTAACGGAGAACAGGTCCTGCGAGTCCTACGAGCAGTACTTC
many	TRBD1	TRBV6-5	TRBJ1-6	16	CASSWTGVAHNSPLHF	TGTGCCAGCAGCTGGACAGGGGTAGCTCATAATTCACCCCTCCACTTT
medium-sized	NA	TRBV15	TRBJ2-2	18	CATSRAPLSQGWSGELFF	TGTGCCACCAGCAGAGCCCCGTTATCGCAGGGTTGGTCCGGGGAGCTGTTTTTT
medium-sized	NA	TRBV11-2	TRBJ2-5	16	CASSLVRMRIQETQYF	TGTGCCAGCAGCTTAGTTCGGATGCGGATTCAAGAGACCCAGTACTTC
medium-sized	NA	TRBV5-1	TRBJ1-2	12	CASSLQSAGYTF	TGCGCCAGCAGTCTACAGTCGGCGGGCTACACCTTC
medium-sized	NA	TRBV20-1	TRBJ1-1	11	CSARRTEEAFF	TGCAGTGCTAGACGGACAGAAGAAGCTTTCTTT
medium-sized	NA	TRBV12-3/TRBV12-4	TRBJ2-5	15	CASNLSRGGKETQYF	TGTGCCAGCAACCTCTCGAGGGGGGGTAAAGAGACCCAGTACTTC
medium-sized	NA	TRBV5-1	TRBJ2-4	13	CARVQVAKNIQYF	TGCGCCAGAGTACAAGTGGCCAAAAACATTCAGTACTTC
medium-sized	TRBD1	TRBV29-1	TRBJ1-1	16	CSVPRGWGGRNTEAFF	TGCAGCGTACCCAGGGGGTGGGGAGGTAGGAACACTGAAGCTTTCTTT
medium-sized	TRBD1	TRBV10-3	TRBJ1-1	10	CAIGTGSTFF	TGTGCCATCGGGACAGGGTCGACTTTCTTT
medium-sized	NA	TRBV5-8	TRBJ2-7	15	CASSYGLISSYEQYF	TGTGCCAGCAGCTATGGACTGATTAGCTCCTACGAGCAGTACTTC
many	NA	TRBV6-6	TRBJ1-6	15	CASVWGLSYNSPLHF	TGTGCCAGCGTTTGGGGACTCTCCTATAATTCACCCCTCCACTTT
many	TRBD1	TRBV24-1	TRBJ1-2	15	CATSDSDRGNYGYTF	TGTGCCACCAGTGATTCCGACAGGGGGAACTATGGCTACACCTTC
medium-sized	NA	TRBV14	TRBJ2-1	13	CASSHPRGNEQFF	TGTGCCAGCAGTCATCCAAGGGGGAATGAGCAGTTCTTC
medium-sized	NA	TRBV3-1	TRBJ1-1	12	CASSHRQGEAFF	TGTGCCAGCAGCCACCGTCAGGGCGAAGCTTTCTTT
medium-sized	NA	TRBV5-5	TRBJ1-2	14	CASSLAESNYGYTF	TGTGCCAGCAGCTTGGCAGAATCTAACTATGGCTACACCTTC
many	NA	TRBV12-3/TRBV12-4	TRBJ2-7	12	CASSSWGYEQYF	TGTGCCAGCAGTTCTTGGGGCTACGAGCAGTACTTC
medium-sized	NA	TRBV5-1	TRBJ2-1	15	CASSFGGRSYNEQFF	TGCGCCAGCAGCTTCGGGGGGCGATCCTACAATGAGCAGTTCTTC
many	NA	TRBV20-1	TRBJ2-5	16	CSAPGRRGLYQETQYF	TGCAGTGCTCCCGGGCGGCGGGGGCTGTACCAAGAGACCCAGTACTTC
many	NA	TRBV20-1	TRBJ1-6	14	CSALRRRTNSPLHF	TGCAGTGCCCTCAGGCGGAGGACTAATTCACCCCTCCACTTT
medium-sized	NA	TRBV7-3	TRBJ2-3	16	CASSSRQSTGTDTQYF	TGTGCCAGCAGCTCTCGACAGTCTACTGGCACAGATACGCAGTATTTT
medium-sized	TRBD1	TRBV9	TRBJ1-2	14	CASSPWTGHYGYTF	TGTGCCAGCAGCCCTTGGACAGGGCACTATGGCTACACCTTC
medium-sized	NA	TRBV24-1	TRBJ2-1	12	CATSDLGYEQFF	TGTGCCACCAGTGACCTCGGGTATGAGCAGTTCTTC
medium-sized	TRBD1	TRBV27	TRBJ1-2	13	CASSYRRGRGYTF	TGTGCCAGCAGTTACCGCAGGGGGCGAGGCTACACCTTC
many	TRBD1	TRBV18	TRBJ1-2	14	CASSPTGGDYGYTF	TGTGCCAGCTCGCCGACAGGGGGGGACTATGGCTACACCTTC
medium-sized	NA	TRBV7-9	TRBJ1-5	17	CASTVGGDCYSNQPQHF	TGTGCCAGCACCGTCGGAGGGGACTGCTATAGCAATCAGCCCCAGCATTTT
medium-sized	TRBD2	TRBV18	TRBJ2-2	17	CASSCRDYPRNTGELFF	TGTGCCAGCTCATGCCGGGACTACCCAAGAAACACCGGGGAGCTGTTTTTT
medium-sized	NA	TRBV5-6	TRBJ2-7	15	CASSPPGRGSYEQYF	TGTGCCAGCAGCCCTCCCGGCAGGGGTTCCTACGAGCAGTACTTC
medium-sized	TRBD1	TRBV9	TRBJ1-2	17	CASSARDRGHLDYGYTF	TGTGCCAGCAGCGCCCGGGACAGGGGGCATCTGGACTATGGCTACACCTTC
many	NA	TRBV10-2	TRBJ1-6	14	CASRKVHGNSPLHF	TGCGCCAGCAGGAAGGTGCATGGAAATTCACCCCTCCACTTT